One sample yielded the 9 T cell receptor beta chains listed below, sequenced in a study of patients and donors after allogeneic stem cell transplantation. TCRdb itself ran the RT-PCR reads through MiXCR, one entry per CDR3 protein. The sample includes 70,000 to 85,000 distinct CDR3 sequences, about 26% of them seen just once. The sequenced sample consisted of blood, either unsorted or a sorted T cell fraction (not recorded which). The receptors originated from a human donor who was either an allogeneic HSCT recipient or a stem cell or donor lymphocyte infusion donor (not recorded which). It is not recorded whose cells these are; they may come from a transplant donor.

This clonotype came up a few times. The chain recombines TRBV5-1 with TRBJ1-6; TRBD1 might be the D (6 bases). In germline, CDR1 is SGHRS, CDR2 YFSETQ. V gave up 0 bases and J gave up 7 bases, with 14 bases separating them. The CDR3 loop spans 16 amino acids. CDR3 loop: CASSLVPTGINSPLHF. CDR3 DNA: TGCGCCAGCAGCTTGGTTCCAACAGGGATAAATTCACCCCTCCACTTT.

The V call is TRBV7-9, the J call TRBJ2-2; D is perhaps TRBD1 (6 bases). In germline, CDR1 is SEHNR, CDR2 FQNEAQ (reference sequence). With 10 bases removed from V and 2 bases from J, the gap between germline ends came to 14 bases. The CDR3 length is 14 residues. In DNA form, the CDR3 reads TGTGCCATCAACAGGGCTATCAACACCGGGGAGCTGTTTTTT. Translating it yields CAINRAINTGELFF. Full variable domain (missing parts from reference TRBV7-9 and TRBJ2-2): DTGVSQNPRHKITKRGQNVTFRCDPISEHNRLYWYRQTLGQGPEFLTYFQNEAQLEKSRLLSDRFSAERPKGSFSTLEIQRTEQGDSAMYLCAINRAINTGELFFGEGSRLTVL.

This clonotype was recorded many times. The chain employs TRBV20-1 and TRBJ1-5, with 7 nucleotides matching TRBD1. Per germline, CDR1 DFQATT and CDR2 SNEGSKA (reference sequence). The V segment lost 4 bases and the J segment 0 bases; nucleotides outside the gene matches: 6. This CDR3 has 15 amino acids. CDR3: CSAKTGTLSNQPQHF. The CDR3 region has the DNA TGCAGTGCTAAGACAGGGACCCTTAGCAATCAGCCCCAGCATTTT.

This clonotype was recorded a few times. CDR3 amino acids: CASSLAPLAGARNEQFF. The CDR3 DNA reads TGCGCCAGCAGCTTGGCCCCACTAGCGGGAGCTAGGAATGAGCAGTTCTTC. This chain uses TRBV5-1 with TRBJ2-1; 11 bases map to TRBD2. The V segment lost 0 bases and the J segment 7 bases; nucleotides outside the gene matches: 9. CDR3 size: 17 residues. Germline V gives CDR1 SGHRS, CDR2 YFSETQ.

V gene TRBV5-1 combines with J gene TRBJ2-3; 9 positions match TRBD1. Germline V gene lookup returns CDR1 SGHRS and CDR2 YFSETQ. The CDR3 has 16 residues. Trimming cost V 3 bases and J 3 bases; bases outside gene matches: 8. CDR3 bases: TGCGCCAGCAGCTGGGGACAGGGTAGGGGAACAGATACGCAGTATTTT. This sequence encodes CASSWGQGRGTDTQYF.

The chain is built from TRBV10-3 and TRBJ1-5; D gene uncertain. The V gene lost 5 bases and the J gene lost 5 bases, with 7 bases spanning the gap. CDR1 is ENHRY, CDR2 SYGVKD, per germline. This CDR3 has 12 residues. The CDR3 bases are TGTGCCATCAGTAATAGTGATCAGCCCCAGCATTTT. Translated, it gives CAISNSDQPQHF.

This clonotype was recorded many times. The rearrangement joins TRBV7-2 to TRBJ1-1; D remains ambiguous. Trimming removed 7 bases from V and 3 bases from J, with 15 bases in between. CDR1 is SGHTA, CDR2 FQGNSA, per germline. CDR3 length: 14 amino acids. This CDR3 is CASKRERIDTEAFF. The CDR3 region has the DNA TGTGCCAGCAAACGGGAAAGAATTGACACTGAAGCTTTCTTT. The complete variable domain, with remaining parts taken from reference TRBV7-2 and TRBJ1-1, reads GAGVSQSPSNKVTEKGKDVELRCDPISGHTALYWYRQSLGQGLEFLIYFQGNSAPDKSGLPSDRFSAERTGGSVSTLTIQRTQQEDSAVYLCASKRERIDTEAFFGQGTRLTVV.

The chain couples TRBV6-1 to TRBJ2-3; no firm D call. Germline values: CDR1 MNHNS, CDR2 SASEGT. The length of the CDR3 is 13 residues. Deletions cut 4 bases from V and 2 bases from J, with 7 bases between. The CDR3 sequence is CASSVHSTDTQYF. In nucleotides, the CDR3 is TGTGCCAGCAGTGTACATTCCACAGATACGCAGTATTTT.

V usage is TRBV7-2 and J usage is TRBJ2-2, with 8 bases aligning to TRBD2. Germline lookup yields CDR1 SGHTA and CDR2 FQGNSA. The CDR3 spans 16 residues. The junction had 5 bases not matched to a gene; V was cut back by 2 bases and J by 3 bases. The CDR3 is CASSLLAGGYTGELFF. DNA of the CDR3: TGTGCCAGCAGCTTACTGGCGGGAGGTTACACCGGGGAGCTGTTTTTT.